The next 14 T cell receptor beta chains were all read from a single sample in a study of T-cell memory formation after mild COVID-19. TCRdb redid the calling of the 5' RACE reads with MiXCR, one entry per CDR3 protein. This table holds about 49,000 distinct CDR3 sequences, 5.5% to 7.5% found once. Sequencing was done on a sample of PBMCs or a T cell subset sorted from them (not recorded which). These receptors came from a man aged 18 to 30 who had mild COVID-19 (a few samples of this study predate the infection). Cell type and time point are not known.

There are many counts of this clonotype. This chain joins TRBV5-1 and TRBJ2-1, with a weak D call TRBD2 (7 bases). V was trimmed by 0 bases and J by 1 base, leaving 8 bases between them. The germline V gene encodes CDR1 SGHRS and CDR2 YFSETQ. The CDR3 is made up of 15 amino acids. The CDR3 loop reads CASSLEGGSYNEQFF. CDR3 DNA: TGCGCCAGCAGCTTGGAGGGGGGGTCCTACAATGAGCAGTTCTTC.

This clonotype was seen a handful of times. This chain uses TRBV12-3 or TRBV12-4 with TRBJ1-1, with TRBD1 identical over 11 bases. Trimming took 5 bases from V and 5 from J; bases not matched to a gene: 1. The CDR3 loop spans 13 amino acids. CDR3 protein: CASSGDRGTEAFF. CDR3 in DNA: TGTGCCAGCAGTGGGGACAGGGGGACTGAAGCTTTCTTT.

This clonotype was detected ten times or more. CDR3 protein: CASSDRLPPEQYF. The CDR3 bases are TGTGCCAGCAGTGATCGACTCCCCCCCGAGCAGTACTTC. The chain carries TRBV2 and TRBJ2-7, with D unclear. The germline gives CDR1 SNHLY, CDR2 FYNNEI. V dropped 3 bases and J dropped 6 bases, with 12 bases sitting between them. This CDR3 contains 13 residues. Full variable domain (missing parts from reference TRBV2 and TRBJ2-7): EPEVTQTPSHQVTQMGQEVILRCVPISNHLYFYWYRQILGQKVEFLVSFYNNEISEKSEIFDDQFSVERPDGSNFTLKIRSTKLEDSAMYFCASSDRLPPEQYFGPGTRLTVT.

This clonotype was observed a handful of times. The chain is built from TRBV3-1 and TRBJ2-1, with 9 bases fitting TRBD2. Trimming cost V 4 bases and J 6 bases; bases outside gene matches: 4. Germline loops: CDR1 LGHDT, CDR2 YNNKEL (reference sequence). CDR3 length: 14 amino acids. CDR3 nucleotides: TGTGCCAGCAGCCCAGTAGCGGGGGTCAATGAGCAGTTCTTC. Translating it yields CASSPVAGVNEQFF.

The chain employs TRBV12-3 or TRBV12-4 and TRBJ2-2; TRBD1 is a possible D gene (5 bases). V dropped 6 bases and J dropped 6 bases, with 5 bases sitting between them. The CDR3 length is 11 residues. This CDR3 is CASSRAGELFF. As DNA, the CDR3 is TGTGCCAGCAGCAGGGCCGGGGAGCTGTTTTTT.

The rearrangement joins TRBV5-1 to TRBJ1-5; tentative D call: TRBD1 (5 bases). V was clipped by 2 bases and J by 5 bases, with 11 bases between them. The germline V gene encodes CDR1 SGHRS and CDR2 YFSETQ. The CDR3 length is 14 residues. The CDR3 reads CASSFGRGDQPQHF. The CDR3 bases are TGCGCCAGCAGCTTCGGACGGGGCGATCAGCCCCAGCATTTT.

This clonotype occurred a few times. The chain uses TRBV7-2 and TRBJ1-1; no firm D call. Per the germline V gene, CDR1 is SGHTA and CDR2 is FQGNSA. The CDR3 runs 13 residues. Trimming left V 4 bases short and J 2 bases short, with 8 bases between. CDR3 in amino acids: CASSSNLNTEAFF. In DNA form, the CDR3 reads TGTGCCAGCAGCTCGAACTTAAACACTGAAGCTTTCTTT.

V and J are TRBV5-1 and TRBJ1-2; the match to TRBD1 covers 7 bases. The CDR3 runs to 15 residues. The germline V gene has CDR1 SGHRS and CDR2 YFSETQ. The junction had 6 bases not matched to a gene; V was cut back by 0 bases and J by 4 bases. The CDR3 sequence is CASSLDPGGFYGYTF. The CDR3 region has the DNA TGCGCCAGCAGCTTGGACCCAGGGGGTTTCTATGGCTACACCTTC.

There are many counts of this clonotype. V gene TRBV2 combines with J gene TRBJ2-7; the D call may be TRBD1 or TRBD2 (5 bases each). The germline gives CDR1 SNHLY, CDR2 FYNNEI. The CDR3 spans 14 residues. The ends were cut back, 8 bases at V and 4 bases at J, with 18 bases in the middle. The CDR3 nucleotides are TGTGCCAGCCAACAGGACGGGGAAGTATACGAGCAGTACTTC. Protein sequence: CASQQDGEVYEQYF.

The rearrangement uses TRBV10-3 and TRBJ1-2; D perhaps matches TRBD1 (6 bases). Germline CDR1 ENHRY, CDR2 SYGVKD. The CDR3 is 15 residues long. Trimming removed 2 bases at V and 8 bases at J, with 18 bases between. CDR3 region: CAISEQMTGGEGYTF. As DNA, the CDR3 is TGTGCCATCAGTGAGCAGATGACAGGTGGGGAAGGCTACACCTTC.

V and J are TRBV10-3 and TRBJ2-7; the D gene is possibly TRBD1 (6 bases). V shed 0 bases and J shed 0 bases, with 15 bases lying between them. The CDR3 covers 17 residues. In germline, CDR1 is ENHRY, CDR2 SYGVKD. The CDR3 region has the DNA TGTGCCATCAGTGAGTCAGGGTACAGGGATTCCTCCTACGAGCAGTACTTC. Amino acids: CAISESGYRDSSYEQYF.

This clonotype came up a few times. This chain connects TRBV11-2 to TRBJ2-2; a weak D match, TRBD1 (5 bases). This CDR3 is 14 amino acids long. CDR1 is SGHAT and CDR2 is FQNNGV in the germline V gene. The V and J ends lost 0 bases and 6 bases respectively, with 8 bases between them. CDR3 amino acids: CASSLDGAPGELFF. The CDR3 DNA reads TGTGCCAGCAGCTTAGATGGGGCGCCCGGGGAGCTGTTTTTT.

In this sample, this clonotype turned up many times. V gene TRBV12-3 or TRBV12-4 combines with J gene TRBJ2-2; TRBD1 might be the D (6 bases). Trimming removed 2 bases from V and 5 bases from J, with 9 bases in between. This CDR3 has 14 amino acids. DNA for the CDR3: TGTGCCAGCAGTTTACAGGGGTCGACCGGGGAGCTGTTTTTT. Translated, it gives CASSLQGSTGELFF.

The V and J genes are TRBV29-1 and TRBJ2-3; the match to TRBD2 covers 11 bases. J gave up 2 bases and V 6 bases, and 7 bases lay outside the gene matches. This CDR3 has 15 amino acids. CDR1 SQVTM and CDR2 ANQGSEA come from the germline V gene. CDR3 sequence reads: CSVRTSGGYTDTQYF. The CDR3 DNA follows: TGCAGCGTAAGAACTAGCGGGGGTTACACAGATACGCAGTATTTT.